This paragraph reports one T cell receptor beta chain. The data originate from a study of blood T cell repertoires in COVID-19. Study background: COVID-19 samples collected from the United States, Italy and Spain covered acute and convalescent phases. PBMCs, B-cell-depleted T cells, or T cells provided the cDNA or gDNA that made up the material.

Original methodology: Researchers report that nucleated cell counts were estimated from reference gene primer amplification. Assay: immunoSEQ multiplex PCR; the TCRdb copy retains only in-frame clones and omits some. V and J calls and clone size are those listed in that table; D and trimming were worked out from the DNA. The data hold a few hundred thousand clones, with about 90% observed a single time. With 2 bases removed from V and 1 base from J, the gap between germline ends came to 9 bases. The germline V gene has CDR1 SGHNT and CDR2 YYREEE (reference sequence). The CDR3 is 15 residues long. V is TRBV5-4 and J is TRBJ2-2; TRBD1 might be the D (6 bases). The TCR sequence derives from a man aged 55 to 70 with acute or convalescent COVID-19. The source material was peripheral blood. CDR3 coding DNA: TGTGCCAGCAGCTTCGGACAGAGGAACACCGGGGAGCTGTTTTTT. This gives the protein CASSFGQRNTGELFF.